These 14 T cell receptor beta chains were all obtained from the same sample, sequenced in a study of blood T cell repertoires in COVID-19. Repertoires were generated with immunoSEQ multiplex PCR, while TCRdb's copy carries only in-frame clones and drops some. In the table there are 110,000 to 150,000 clones, 85% of which are singletons. The sequencing sample was made of PBMCs or T cells enriched from blood (not recorded which). The receptors were sampled from a middle-aged woman who had recovered from COVID-19.

This clone was found once. V and J are TRBV27 and TRBJ1-2, with 7 bases fitting TRBD1. The CDR3 extends over 14 amino acids. With V trimmed by 6 bases and J by 5 bases, 9 bases remained unmatched. Germline V gene lookup returns CDR1 MNHEY and CDR2 SMNVEV (reference sequence). CDR3 sequence: CASRPRGRGYGYTF. For the CDR3, the DNA is TGTGCCAGCAGGCCACGGGGCAGGGGGTATGGCTACACCTTC.

This clone was observed a few times. Other nucleotide sequences in the sample specify the same CDR3. V gene TRBV5-1 combines with J gene TRBJ2-2; no definite D call. Between the trimmed V and J ends, which lost 0 bases and 1 base, there was a span of 4 bases. The CDR3 extends over 14 amino acids. Germline CDR1 SGHRS, CDR2 YFSETQ. The CDR3 nucleotides read TGCGCCAGCAGCTTGGGACAGAACACCGGGGAGCTGTTTTTT. Its translation: CASSLGQNTGELFF.

This chain links TRBV18 with TRBJ1-5; D is perhaps TRBD1 (6 bases). V was pared by 0 bases and J by 5 bases, with 14 bases between. CDR1 and CDR2 from the germline V gene are KGHSH and LQKENI. The CDR3 covers 16 residues. DNA of the CDR3: TGTGCCAGCTCACCACCGGGGGCGACAGGCTATCAGCCCCAGCATTTT. This codes for CASSPPGATGYQPQHF.

The chain carries TRBV4-1 and TRBJ1-1; no clear D. Trimming removed 8 bases from V and 4 bases from J, with 23 bases in between. CDR3 size: 16 residues. The germline V gene has CDR1 MGHRA and CDR2 YSYEKL. CDR3 protein: CASFGPAYEGGTEAFF. CDR3 nucleotides: TGCGCCAGCTTCGGGCCAGCCTACGAGGGAGGCACTGAAGCTTTCTTT.

This rearrangement joins TRBV2 to TRBJ2-2; D is ambiguous. CDR1 and CDR2 (germline): SNHLY, FYNNEI. With 3 bases removed from V and 1 base from J, the gap between germline ends came to 3 bases. This CDR3 contains 13 residues. CDR3 in amino acids: CASSDGNTGELFF. CDR3 DNA sequence: TGTGCCAGCAGTGACGGGAACACCGGGGAGCTGTTTTTT.

This chain connects TRBV4-2 to TRBJ2-1; 8 bases line up with TRBD2. V lost 2 bases and J lost 2; bases outside the gene matches: 5. Germline V gene sequence: CDR1 LGHNA, CDR2 YNFKEQ. This CDR3 region has 16 residues. The CDR3 region has the DNA TGTGCCAGCAGCCAACTTAGCGGGGAGACCTACAATGAGCAGTTCTTC. Translated: CASSQLSGETYNEQFF.

The chain combines TRBV7-9 with TRBJ2-5, with 7 bases identical to TRBD2. This CDR3 has 11 amino acids. After removal of 2 bases from V and 13 bases from J, the junction contained 4 bases not matched to a gene. Germline CDR1 is SEHNR and CDR2 is FQNEAQ (reference sequence). Here the CDR3 DNA reads TGTGCCAGCAGCTTACCGGGACTATCGTACTTC. It yields the protein CASSLPGLSYF. The full variable domain, its missing parts supplied by reference TRBV7-9 and TRBJ2-5, is DTGVSQNPRHKITKRGQNVTFRCDPISEHNRLYWYRQTLGQGPEFLTYFQNEAQLEKSRLLSDRFSAERPKGSFSTLEIQRTEQGDSAMYLCASSLPGLSYFGPGTRLLVL.

This chain uses TRBV29-1 with TRBJ2-1; 10 positions agree with TRBD2. Germline V gene lookup returns CDR1 SQVTM and CDR2 ANQGSEA. This CDR3 region has 15 residues. V was clipped by 4 bases and J by 2 bases; unmatched bases: 5. Written as DNA, the CDR3 is TGCAGCGTTGGAACTAGCGGGGTCCCCTACAATGAGCAGTTCTTC. It specifies CSVGTSGVPYNEQFF.

J is TRBJ2-2 and V is TRBV18, with D perhaps TRBD1 (6 bases). The CDR3 is 15 amino acids. V lost 2 bases and J lost 3, with 10 bases in between. Germline loops: CDR1 KGHSH, CDR2 LQKENI. The CDR3 sequence is CASSPGGSDTGELFF. Here the CDR3 DNA reads TGTGCCAGCTCACCAGGGGGCTCGGACACCGGGGAGCTGTTTTTT.

The chain combines TRBV3-1 (or the pseudogene TRBV3-2) with TRBJ1-2; 7 bases align to TRBD1. The germline gives CDR1 LGHDT, CDR2 YNNKEL (reference sequence). The CDR3 runs 12 residues. The V and J ends lost 4 bases and 7 bases, in that order; junction bases with no gene match: 3. The DNA for the CDR3 is TGTGCCAGCAGCCTGACAGGGACTGGCTACACCTTC. This encodes CASSLTGTGYTF.

V usage is TRBV7-9 and J usage is TRBJ2-1, with TRBD2 as a possible D gene (5 bases). This CDR3 has 15 residues. V lost 3 bases, J lost 5 bases, and 14 bases lay in between. CDR1 is SEHNR and CDR2 is FQNEAQ in the germline V gene (reference sequence). The CDR3 nucleotides are TGTGCCAGCAGCTTTGGTTCTAGCAGTAACAATGAGCAGTTCTTC. Translated, it gives CASSFGSSSNNEQFF.

The V gene is TRBV9, the J gene TRBJ2-3, with 13 bases that match TRBD2. V shed 1 base and J 4 bases; nucleotides not matched to a gene: 3. Per the germline V gene, CDR1 is SGDLS and CDR2 is YYNGEE. This CDR3 spans 16 amino acids. DNA of the CDR3: TGTGCCAGCAGCGTAACAACTAGCGGGAGGGCAGATACGCAGTATTTT. Protein: CASSVTTSGRADTQYF.

J is TRBJ1-2 and V is TRBV7-8, with 7 bases lining up with TRBD1. CDR3 length: 17 residues. CDR1 is SGHVS and CDR2 is FQNEAQ in the germline V gene. The ends lost 5 bases at V and 0 bases at J; junction bases unmatched: 12. CDR3 bases: TGTGCCAGCAGCCGCCTAGCGACAGGGATAGCTAACTATGGCTACACCTTC. Protein: CASSRLATGIANYGYTF.

The chain has TRBV5-4 and TRBJ1-1, with no clear D. This CDR3 is built from 14 residues. From germline, CDR1 is SGHNT and CDR2 YYREEE (reference sequence). V lost 1 base and J lost 0, with 7 bases in between. CDR3 residues: CASSLPDMNTEAFF. The DNA of the CDR3 is TGTGCCAGCAGCTTGCCCGACATGAACACTGAAGCTTTCTTT.